The next 9 T cell receptor beta chains were all read from a single sample in a study of lymphopenia after photon versus proton radiotherapy. Data came from immunoSEQ multiplex PCR; TCRdb stores just in-frame clones and leaves some out. Among roughly 16,000 clones listed, approximately 84% were seen once. The source was peripheral blood, collected from a patient treated with proton-based radiotherapy. The receptor source for this set is an older man with pancreatic cancer.

The rearrangement uses TRBV4-1 and TRBJ2-3; D uncertain. This CDR3 region has 15 residues. The germline CDR1 and CDR2 sequences are MGHRA and YSYEKL. The germline V and J ends were trimmed by 3 bases and 0 bases, with 10 bases remaining between them. CDR3 region: CASSQRVGSTDTQYF. Written as DNA, the CDR3 is TGCGCCAGCAGCCAGAGAGTGGGGAGCACAGATACGCAGTATTTT.

The chain combines TRBV29-1 with TRBJ1-1; possibly TRBD1 for D (5 bases). CDR3 length: 12 residues. The V end was cut by 7 bases, the J end by 11 bases, with 20 bases between. The V gene's germline CDR1 is SQVTM and CDR2 ANQGSEA. CDR3 DNA: TGCAGCGCCGCCTCGCGGCAGCGGGGCGCTTTCTTT. Residues: CSAASRQRGAFF.

V and J are TRBV21-1 and TRBJ1-1; TRBD1 is the table's D call, not checked against the DNA. TRBV21-1 is assigned pseudogene status. There are 14 residues in the CDR3. The CDR3 loop reads CASWPDRTNTEAFF. DNA for the CDR3: TGTGCCAGTTGGCCGGACAGAACGAACACTGAAGCTTTCTTT.

The chain combines TRBV30 with TRBJ1-4; D is ambiguous. CDR1 is GTSNPN and CDR2 is SVGIG in the germline V gene (reference sequence). V lost 3 bases and J 6 bases, leaving 5 bases between the germline ends. The CDR3 loop spans 11 amino acids. The CDR3 DNA reads TGTGCCTGGAGAGAGTATGAAAAACTGTTTTTT. Residues: CAWREYEKLFF.

The genes are TRBV5-6 and TRBJ2-3; TRBD2 aligns across 7 bases. V was clipped by 4 bases and J by 6 bases; unmatched bases: 17. The CDR3 is made up of 17 amino acids. Looked up from germline, CDR1 is SGHDT and CDR2 is YYEEEE. The CDR3 loop reads CASSRFRGLGGIDTQYF. The CDR3, as DNA: TGTGCCAGCAGCCGTTTCCGCGGTTTGGGGGGGATCGATACGCAGTATTTT.

V usage is TRBV6-6 and J usage is TRBJ2-3; TRBD2 agrees at 12 bases. The V gene's germline CDR1 is MNHNY and CDR2 SVGAGI (reference sequence). The junction had 5 bases not matched to a gene; V was cut back by 5 bases and J by 2 bases. The CDR3 has 16 residues. CDR3 DNA sequence: TGTGCCAGCAGTCCCCGACTAGCGGGGGCCACAGATACGCAGTATTTT. Protein product: CASSPRLAGATDTQYF.

V gene TRBV10-3 combines with J gene TRBJ2-7, with D possibly TRBD2 on 6 matching bases. V was trimmed by 6 bases and J by 2 bases, leaving 14 bases between them. CDR3 length: 14 amino acids. From germline, CDR1 is ENHRY and CDR2 SYGVKD. The CDR3 region has the DNA TGTGCCATCAGCCGGGACTCCACGGCCTACGAGCAGTACTTC. It codes for CAISRDSTAYEQYF.

This clone was picked up a small number of times. The V call is TRBV11-3, the J call TRBJ2-1; 11 bases match TRBD2. The CDR3 runs to 14 residues. CDR1 and CDR2 from the germline V gene are SGHNT and YENEEA. The V segment lost 6 bases and the J segment 9 bases; nucleotides outside the gene matches: 7. The CDR3 sequence: CASSQIAGGSEQFF. CDR3 in DNA: TGTGCCAGCAGTCAAATAGCGGGAGGGTCTGAGCAGTTCTTC.

The rearrangement uses TRBV28 and TRBJ2-4; 9 bases agree with TRBD1. V lost 5 bases and J lost 2; bases outside the gene matches: 7. Germline CDR1 MDHEN, CDR2 SYDVKM. The CDR3 sequence is 16 residues long. In nucleotides, the CDR3 is TGTGCCAGCAGTCACAGGGGGCGTTTGACCAAAAACATTCAGTACTTC. The encoded protein is CASSHRGRLTKNIQYF.